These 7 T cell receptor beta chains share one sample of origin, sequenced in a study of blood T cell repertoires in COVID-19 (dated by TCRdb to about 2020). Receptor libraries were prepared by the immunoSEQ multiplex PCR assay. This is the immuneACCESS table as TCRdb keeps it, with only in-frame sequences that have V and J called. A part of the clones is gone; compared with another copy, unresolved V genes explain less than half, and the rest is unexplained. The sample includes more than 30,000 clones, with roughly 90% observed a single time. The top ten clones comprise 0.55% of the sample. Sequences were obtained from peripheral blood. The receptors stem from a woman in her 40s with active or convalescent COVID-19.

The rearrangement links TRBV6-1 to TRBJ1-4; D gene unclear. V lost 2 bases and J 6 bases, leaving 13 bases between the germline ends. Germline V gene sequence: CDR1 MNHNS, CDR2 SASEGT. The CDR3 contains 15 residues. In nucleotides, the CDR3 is TGTGCCAGCAGTGAACGGAGCCGGAGCGATGAAAAACTGTTTTTT. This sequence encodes CASSERSRSDEKLFF.

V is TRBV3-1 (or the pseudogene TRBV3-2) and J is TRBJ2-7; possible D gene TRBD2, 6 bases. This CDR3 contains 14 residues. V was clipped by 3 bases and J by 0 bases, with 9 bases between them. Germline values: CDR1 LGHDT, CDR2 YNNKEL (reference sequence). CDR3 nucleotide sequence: TGTGCCAGCAGCCAGGGACTCCGCTCCTACGAGCAGTACTTC. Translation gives CASSQGLRSYEQYF.

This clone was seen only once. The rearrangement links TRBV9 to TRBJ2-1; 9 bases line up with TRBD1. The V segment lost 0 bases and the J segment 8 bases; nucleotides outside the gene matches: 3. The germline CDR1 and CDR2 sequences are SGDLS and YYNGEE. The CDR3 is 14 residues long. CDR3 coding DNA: TGTGCCAGCAGCGTAGGGAGGACAGGGGATGAGCAGTTCTTC. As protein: CASSVGRTGDEQFF.

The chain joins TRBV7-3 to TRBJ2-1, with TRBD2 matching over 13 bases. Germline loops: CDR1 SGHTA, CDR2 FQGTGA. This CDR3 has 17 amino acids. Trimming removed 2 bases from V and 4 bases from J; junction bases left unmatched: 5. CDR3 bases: TGTGCCAGCAGCTTAGGTGGACTAGCGGGAGTTTACAATGAGCAGTTCTTC. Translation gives CASSLGGLAGVYNEQFF.

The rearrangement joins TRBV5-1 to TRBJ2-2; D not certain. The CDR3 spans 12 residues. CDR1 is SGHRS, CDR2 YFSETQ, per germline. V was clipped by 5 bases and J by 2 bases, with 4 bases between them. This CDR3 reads CASRANTGELFF. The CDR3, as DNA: TGCGCCAGCAGGGCTAACACCGGGGAGCTGTTTTTT. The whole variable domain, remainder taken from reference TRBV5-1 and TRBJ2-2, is KAGVTQTPRYLIKTRGQQVTLSCSPISGHRSVSWYQQTPGQGLQFLFEYFSETQRNKGNFPGRFSGRQFSNSRSEMNVSTLELGDSALYLCASRANTGELFFGEGSRLTVL.

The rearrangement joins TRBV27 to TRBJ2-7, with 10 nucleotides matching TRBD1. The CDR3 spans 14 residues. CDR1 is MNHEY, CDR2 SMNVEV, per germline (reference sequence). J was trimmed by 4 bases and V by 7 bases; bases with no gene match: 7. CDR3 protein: CASIGWGQGYEQYF. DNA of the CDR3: TGTGCCAGCATCGGTTGGGGACAGGGGTACGAGCAGTACTTC.

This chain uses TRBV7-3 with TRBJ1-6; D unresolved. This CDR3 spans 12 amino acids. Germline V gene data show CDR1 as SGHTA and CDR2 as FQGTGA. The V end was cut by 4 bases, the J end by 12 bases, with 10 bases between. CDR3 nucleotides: TGTGCCAGCAGCTCAACTGCGGGACCCCTCCACTTT. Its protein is CASSSTAGPLHF.